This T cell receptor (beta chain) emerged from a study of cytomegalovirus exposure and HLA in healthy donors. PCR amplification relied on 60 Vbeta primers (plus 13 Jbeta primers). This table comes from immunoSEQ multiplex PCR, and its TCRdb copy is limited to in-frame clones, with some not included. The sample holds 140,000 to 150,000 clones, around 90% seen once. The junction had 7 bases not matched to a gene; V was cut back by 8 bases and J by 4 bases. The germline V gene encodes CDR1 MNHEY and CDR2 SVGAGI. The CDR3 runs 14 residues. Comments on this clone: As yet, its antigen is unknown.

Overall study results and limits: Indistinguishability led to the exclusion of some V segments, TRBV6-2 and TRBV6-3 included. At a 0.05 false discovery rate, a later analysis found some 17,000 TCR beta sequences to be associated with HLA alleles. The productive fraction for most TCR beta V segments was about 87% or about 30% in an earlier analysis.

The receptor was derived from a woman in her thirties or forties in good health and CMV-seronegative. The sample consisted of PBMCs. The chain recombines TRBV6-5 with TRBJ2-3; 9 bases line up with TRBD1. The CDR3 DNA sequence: TGTGCCAGCCATAGGACAGGGGACCCAGATACGCAGTATTTT. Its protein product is CASHRTGDPDTQYF.